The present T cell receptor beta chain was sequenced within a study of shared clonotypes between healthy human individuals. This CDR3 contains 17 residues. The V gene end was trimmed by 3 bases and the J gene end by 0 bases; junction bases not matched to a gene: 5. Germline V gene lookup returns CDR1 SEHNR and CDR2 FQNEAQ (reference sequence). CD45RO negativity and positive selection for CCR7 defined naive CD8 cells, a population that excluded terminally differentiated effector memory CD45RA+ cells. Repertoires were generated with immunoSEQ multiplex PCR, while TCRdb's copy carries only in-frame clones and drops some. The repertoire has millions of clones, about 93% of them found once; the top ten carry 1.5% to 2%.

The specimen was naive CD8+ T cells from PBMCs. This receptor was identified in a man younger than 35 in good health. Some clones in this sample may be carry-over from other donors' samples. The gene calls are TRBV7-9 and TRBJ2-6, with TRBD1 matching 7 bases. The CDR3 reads CASSLGTEYSGANVLTF. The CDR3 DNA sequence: TGTGCCAGCAGCTTGGGGACAGAATACTCTGGGGCCAACGTCCTGACTTTC. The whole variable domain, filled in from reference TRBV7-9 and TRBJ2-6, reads DTGVSQNPRHKITKRGQNVTFRCDPISEHNRLYWYRQTLGQGPEFLTYFQNEAQLEKSRLLSDRFSAERPKGSFSTLEIQRTEQGDSAMYLCASSLGTEYSGANVLTFGAGSRLTVL.